This TCR beta chain is from a study of blood T cells in healthy people across ages. PCR was performed a second time for 7 to 11 cycles using a sample-barcoded 5' primer and a J-beta primer mix. MiXCR was run by TCRdb on the 5' RACE reads, yielding one entry per CDR3 protein. This table holds 800,000 to 950,000 distinct CDR3 sequences, 29% found once. Comment on this clonotype: One base away lies a much larger clone, so this may be a sequencing read error.

The CDR3 length is 15 residues. Germline V gene data show CDR1 as MDHEN and CDR2 as SYDVKM. In addition, the sample was reused for a study of T cells of mothers and their children. That study reports: Whether pairs are related or unrelated, thymic selection shapes their TCR recombination output in much the same way.

This TCR derives from a woman in her forties in good health. V and J are TRBV28 and TRBJ2-7; TRBD1 matches 7 bases. Sequenced input: blood. The CDR3 region is CASSRKGQPIYVQYF. CDR3 in DNA: TGTGCCAGCAGCCGAAAGGGACAGCCTATCTACGTGCAGTACTTC.